What follows are 20 T cell receptor beta chains derived from one specimen sequenced in a study of T cells in Graves' hyperthyroidism and ophthalmopathy. Researchers amplified the TCR beta CDR3 regions from RNA transcripts. The HTBI set primed first-round TCR CDR3 RT-PCR. TCRdb re-analysed the multiplex PCR reads in MiXCR, keeping a single row per CDR3 protein. The data contain 400,000 to 500,000 distinct CDR3 sequences, about 15% of them singletons. Sequenced material: blood. These receptors were taken from a man between 18 and 29 years old with Graves' ophthalmopathy.

The chain employs TRBV10-1 and TRBJ1-5; D is perhaps TRBD1 (5 bases). V dropped 3 bases and J dropped 3 bases, with 18 bases sitting between them. The germline V gene encodes CDR1 WNHNN and CDR2 SYGVQD (reference sequence). The CDR3 is made up of 17 amino acids. In DNA form, the CDR3 reads TGCGCCAGCAGTGATGGGAGGATTGGGGCCTTCAATCAGCCCCAGCATTTT. The encoded protein is CASSDGRIGAFNQPQHF.

This clonotype was picked up many times. The chain joins TRBV7-9 to TRBJ2-7; 10 nucleotides line up with TRBD2. The trim removed 5 bases at V and 2 bases at J, leaving 3 bases unmatched. The CDR3 covers 14 residues. Germline CDR1 reads SEHNR; CDR2 reads FQNEAQ (reference sequence). The CDR3 DNA is TGTGCCAGCAGCACAAGCGGGAGGGCCTACGAGCAGTACTTC. It encodes CASSTSGRAYEQYF.

This clonotype was counted between two and nine times. V is TRBV19 and J is TRBJ1-6, with 7 bases lining up with TRBD1. The length of the CDR3 is 14 residues. Germline CDR1 LNHDA, CDR2 SQIVND (reference sequence). Germline trimming cut 8 bases from V and 7 bases from J; bases unmatched to any gene: 8. CDR3 in amino acids: CASLDRVRNSPLHF. Here the CDR3 DNA reads TGTGCCAGTCTCGACAGGGTTCGGAATTCACCCCTCCACTTT.

This clonotype was found many times. The chain employs TRBV12-3 or TRBV12-4 and TRBJ2-2; TRBD1 might be the D (5 bases). There are 13 residues in the CDR3. Trimming took 2 bases from V and 7 from J, leaving 8 bases between them. The CDR3 coding sequence is TGTGCCAGCAGTTTAAGGGGAATCGGGGAGCTGTTTTTT. Its protein is CASSLRGIGELFF.

This clonotype was counted many times. The chain combines TRBV28 with TRBJ2-7; 7 bases agree with TRBD2. The CDR3 length is 13 residues. Per germline, CDR1 MDHEN and CDR2 SYDVKM. J gave up 2 bases and V 3 bases, and 1 base lay outside the gene matches. CDR3 coding DNA: TGTGCCAGCAGTTTCGGACTAGCCTACGAGCAGTACTTC. This codes for CASSFGLAYEQYF. Variable domain in full (rest from reference TRBV28 and TRBJ2-7): DVKVTQSSRYLVKRTGEKVFLECVQDMDHENMFWYRQDPGLGLRLIYFSYDVKMKEKGDIPEGYSVSREKKERFSLILESASTNQTSMYLCASSFGLAYEQYFGPGTRLTVT.

This sequence joins TRBV13 and TRBJ1-1, with D possibly TRBD1 on 6 matching bases. V was trimmed by 5 bases and J by 11 bases, leaving 27 bases between them. Germline CDR1 and CDR2: PRHDT and FYEKMQ (reference sequence). The CDR3 covers 16 residues. This CDR3 reads CASSGLGGAPGERAFF. CDR3 DNA: TGTGCCAGCAGCGGGCTCGGGGGGGCGCCAGGGGAAAGGGCTTTCTTT.

This clonotype was observed many times. This chain uses TRBV2 with TRBJ2-2, with TRBD2 identical over 8 bases. The junction had 6 bases not matched to a gene; V was cut back by 4 bases and J by 5 bases. Germline loops: CDR1 SNHLY, CDR2 FYNNEI. The CDR3 extends over 15 amino acids. The CDR3 coding sequence is TGTGCCAGCAGTGTGGTGCGGGAGGTGACCGGGGAGCTGTTTTTT. Amino acid sequence: CASSVVREVTGELFF.

This clonotype has ten or more counts. The V call is TRBV18, the J call TRBJ2-7, with 7 bases matching TRBD2. V lost 6 bases, J lost 6 bases, and 5 bases stayed unmatched. The CDR3 covers 12 residues. Germline loops: CDR1 KGHSH, CDR2 LQKENI. The CDR3 region is CASSVREFEQYF. The CDR3 nucleotides read TGTGCCAGCTCTGTGCGGGAGTTCGAGCAGTACTTC.

In its sample, this clonotype was seen a few times. The chain couples TRBV24-1 to TRBJ2-1; TRBD1 matches at 12 bases. Looked up from germline, CDR1 is KGHDR and CDR2 is SFDVKD. The CDR3 sequence is 16 residues long. The J segment lost 5 bases and the V segment lost 4 bases, leaving 5 bases of the junction unmatched. Written as DNA, the CDR3 is TGTGCCACCAGTGACCGGGGACAGGGGGCGCACAATGAGCAGTTCTTC. Amino acid sequence: CATSDRGQGAHNEQFF.

There are many counts of this clonotype. This chain joins TRBV12-5 and TRBJ2-5; 7 bases map to TRBD2. CDR1 and CDR2 (germline): LGHNT, FRNRAP. The CDR3 loop spans 14 amino acids. Trimming cost V 5 bases and J 5 bases; bases outside gene matches: 8. CDR3 nucleotides: TGTGCTAGTGGTCCCCCGGGACTAAGGGAGACCCAGTACTTC. Translated: CASGPPGLRETQYF.

The chain is built from TRBV19 and TRBJ2-5; D unresolved. Germline V gene lookup returns CDR1 LNHDA and CDR2 SQIVND (reference sequence). The CDR3 is 12 amino acids. The V gene lost 3 bases and the J gene lost 4 bases, with 6 bases spanning the gap. The CDR3 loop reads CASSIGGETQYF. CDR3 bases: TGTGCCAGTAGTATTGGCGGAGAGACCCAGTACTTC.

This clonotype occurred a few times. The J gene is TRBJ1-1, the V gene TRBV7-3, with D tentatively TRBD1 (6 bases). V lost 3 bases and J lost 0, with 14 bases in between. Germline CDR1 SGHTA, CDR2 FQGTGA. The CDR3 is 16 residues long. CDR3 sequence (DNA): TGTGCCAGCAGCTTGCGGGGGCCGTCGCTGAACACTGAAGCTTTCTTT. Protein sequence: CASSLRGPSLNTEAFF.

The sample holds many counts of this clonotype. The chain carries TRBV7-9 and TRBJ2-2; D remains unclear. The germline V gene encodes CDR1 SEHNR and CDR2 FQNEAQ (reference sequence). Deletions cut 0 bases from V and 3 bases from J, with 11 bases between. This CDR3 is built from 16 residues. CDR3 loop: CASSLAYDSDTGELFF. For the CDR3, the DNA is TGTGCCAGCAGCTTAGCTTACGACTCCGACACCGGGGAGCTGTTTTTT.

V usage is TRBV5-1 and J usage is TRBJ1-2, with a possible D match to TRBD1 (5 bases). CDR3 length: 14 amino acids. Germline CDR1 and CDR2: SGHRS and YFSETQ. The germline V and J ends were trimmed by 4 bases and 8 bases, with 18 bases remaining between them. The CDR3 loop reads CASSAGLAFPGYTF. The CDR3 DNA reads as TGCGCCAGCAGCGCAGGGCTAGCTTTTCCGGGCTACACCTTC. Drawing the rest from reference TRBV5-1 and TRBJ1-2, the complete variable domain is KAGVTQTPRYLIKTRGQQVTLSCSPISGHRSVSWYQQTPGQGLQFLFEYFSETQRNKGNFPGRFSGRQFSNSRSEMNVSTLELGDSALYLCASSAGLAFPGYTFGSGTRLTVV.

At least ten counts were recorded for this clonotype. The rearrangement uses TRBV10-3 and TRBJ2-1; D unclear. Germline-derived CDR1 and CDR2 are ENHRY and SYGVKD. V gave up 4 bases and J gave up 6 bases, with 7 bases separating them. The CDR3 has 12 residues. CDR3 amino acids: CAISGDINEQFF. The CDR3 DNA reads as TGTGCCATCAGTGGCGATATCAATGAGCAGTTCTTC.

This rearrangement joins TRBV4-1 to TRBJ2-1; D remains ambiguous. Looked up from germline, CDR1 is MGHRA and CDR2 is YSYEKL. V lost 4 bases and J lost 7, with 11 bases in between. This CDR3 has 13 residues. The DNA for the CDR3 is TGCGCCAGCAGCCTATACAGTGGGAATGAGCAGTTCTTC. Encoded protein: CASSLYSGNEQFF.

Many counts were recorded for this clonotype. The V call is TRBV28, the J call TRBJ2-1; D gene ambiguous. V was trimmed by 2 bases and J by 0 bases, leaving 11 bases between them. CDR1 is MDHEN, CDR2 SYDVKM, per germline. This CDR3 has 16 amino acids. The CDR3 region is CASSLKGPSSYNEQFF. The CDR3 nucleotides are TGTGCCAGCAGTTTAAAAGGGCCGAGCTCCTACAATGAGCAGTTCTTC.

The genes are TRBV25-1 and TRBJ1-1, with 7 nucleotides matching TRBD1. The CDR3 has 14 amino acids. The J segment lost 1 base and the V segment lost 2 bases, leaving 1 base of the junction unmatched. The germline gives CDR1 MGHDK, CDR2 SYGVNS. This CDR3 reads CASSEQGGNTEAFF. In DNA form, the CDR3 reads TGTGCCAGCAGTGAACAGGGGGGGAACACTGAAGCTTTCTTT.

This clonotype was seen at least ten times. The V and J genes are TRBV2 and TRBJ2-1, with 12 bases fitting TRBD2. The CDR3 contains 16 residues. V lost 3 bases and J lost 8; bases outside the gene matches: 8. CDR1 and CDR2 (germline): SNHLY, FYNNEI. CDR3 sequence reads: CASSDISSGGVYEQFF. In nucleotides, the CDR3 is TGTGCCAGCAGTGACATTTCTAGCGGGGGGGTTTATGAGCAGTTCTTC.

This clonotype was seen at least ten times. V is TRBV30 and J is TRBJ2-7; D not resolved. CDR3 length: 14 residues. Trimming left V 3 bases short and J 2 bases short, with 14 bases between. Germline assignment: CDR1 GTSNPN and CDR2 SVGIG (reference sequence). The DNA of the CDR3 is TGTGCCTGGAGCCCCGGAGCGCTAACCTACGAGCAGTACTTC. It codes for CAWSPGALTYEQYF.